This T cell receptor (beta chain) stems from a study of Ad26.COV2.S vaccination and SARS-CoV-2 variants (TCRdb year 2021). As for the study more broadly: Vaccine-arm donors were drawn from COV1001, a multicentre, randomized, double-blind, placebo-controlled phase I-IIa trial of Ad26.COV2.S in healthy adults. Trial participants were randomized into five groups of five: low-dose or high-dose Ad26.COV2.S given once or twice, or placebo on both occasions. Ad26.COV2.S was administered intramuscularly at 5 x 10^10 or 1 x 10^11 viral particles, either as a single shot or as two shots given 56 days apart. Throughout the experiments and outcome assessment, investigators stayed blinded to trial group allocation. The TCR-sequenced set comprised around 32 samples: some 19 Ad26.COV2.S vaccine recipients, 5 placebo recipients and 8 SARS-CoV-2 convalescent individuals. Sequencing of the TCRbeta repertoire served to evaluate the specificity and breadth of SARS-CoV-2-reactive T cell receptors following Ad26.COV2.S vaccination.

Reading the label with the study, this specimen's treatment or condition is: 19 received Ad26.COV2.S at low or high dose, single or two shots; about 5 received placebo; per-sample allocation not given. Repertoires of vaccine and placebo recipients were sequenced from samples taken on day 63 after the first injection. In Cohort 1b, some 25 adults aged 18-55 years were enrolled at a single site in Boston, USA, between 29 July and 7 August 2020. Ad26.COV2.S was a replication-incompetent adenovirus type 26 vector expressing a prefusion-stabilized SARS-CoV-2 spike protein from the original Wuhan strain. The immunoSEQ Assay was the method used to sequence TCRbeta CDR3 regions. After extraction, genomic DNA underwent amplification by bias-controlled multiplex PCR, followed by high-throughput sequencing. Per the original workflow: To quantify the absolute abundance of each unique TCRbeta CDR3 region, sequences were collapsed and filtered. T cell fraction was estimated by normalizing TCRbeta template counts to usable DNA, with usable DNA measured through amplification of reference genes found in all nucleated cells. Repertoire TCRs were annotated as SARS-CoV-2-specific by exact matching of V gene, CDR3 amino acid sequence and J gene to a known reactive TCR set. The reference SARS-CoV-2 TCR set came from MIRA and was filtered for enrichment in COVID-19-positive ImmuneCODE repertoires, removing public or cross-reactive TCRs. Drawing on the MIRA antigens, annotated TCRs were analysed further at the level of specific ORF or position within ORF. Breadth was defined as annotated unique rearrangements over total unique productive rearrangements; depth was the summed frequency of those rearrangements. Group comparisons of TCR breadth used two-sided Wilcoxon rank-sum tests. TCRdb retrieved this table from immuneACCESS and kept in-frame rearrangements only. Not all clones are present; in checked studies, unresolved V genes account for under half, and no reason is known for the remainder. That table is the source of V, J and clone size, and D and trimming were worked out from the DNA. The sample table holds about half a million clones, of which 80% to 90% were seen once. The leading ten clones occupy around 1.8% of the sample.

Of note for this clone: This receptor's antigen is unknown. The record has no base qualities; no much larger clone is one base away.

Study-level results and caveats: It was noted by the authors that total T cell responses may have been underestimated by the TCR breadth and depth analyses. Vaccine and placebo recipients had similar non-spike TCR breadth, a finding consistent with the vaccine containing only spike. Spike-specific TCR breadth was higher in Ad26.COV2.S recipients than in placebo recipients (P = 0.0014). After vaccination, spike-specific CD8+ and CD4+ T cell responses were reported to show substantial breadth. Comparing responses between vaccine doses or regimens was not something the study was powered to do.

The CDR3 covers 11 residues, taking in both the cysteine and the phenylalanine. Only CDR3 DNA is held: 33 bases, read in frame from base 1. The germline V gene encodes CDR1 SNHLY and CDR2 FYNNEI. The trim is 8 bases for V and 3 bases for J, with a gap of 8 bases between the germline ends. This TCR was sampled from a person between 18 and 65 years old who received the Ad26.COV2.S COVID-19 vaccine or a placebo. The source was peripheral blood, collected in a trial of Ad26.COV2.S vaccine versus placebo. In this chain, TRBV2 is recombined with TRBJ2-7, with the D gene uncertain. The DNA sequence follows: TGTGCCAGCGGGCAGGTCTACGAGCAGTACTTC. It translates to CASGQVYEQYF.